This TCR beta chain was recorded in a study of neurological immune-mediated disorders. 5'RACE generated cDNA with 10-nucleotide random UMIs. Per sequencing run, 15-18 subjects together gave over 170 million TCR-beta sequences. Via MiXCR, TCRdb re-called the 5' RACE reads, giving one row per CDR3 protein. The data contain under 40,000 distinct CDR3 sequences, approximately 7.2% of them seen just once; the ten biggest clones take up about 6%. This clonotype has more than one count but fewer than ten. The study used blood bank volunteers in Maryland, USA, as healthy controls. This CDR3 contains 13 residues. Trimming pared 2 bases from V and 7 bases from J, leaving 9 bases between. CDR1 and CDR2 from the germline V gene are KGHSH and LQKENI.

The chain is built from TRBV18 and TRBJ2-1, with D perhaps matching TRBD2 (6 bases). Material for sequencing was CD4+ T cells from blood. The source of this sequence is a man aged 45-60 years in good health. The CDR3 nucleotides are TGTGCCAGCTCACCAATGGCGGGGAATGAGCAGTTCTTC. It specifies CASSPMAGNEQFF. Drawing the rest from reference TRBV18 and TRBJ2-1, the complete variable domain is NAGVMQNPRHLVRRRGQEARLRCSPMKGHSHVYWYRQLPEEGLKFMVYLQKENIIDESGMPKERFSAEFPKEGPSILRIQQVVRGDSAAYFCASSPMAGNEQFFGPGTRLTVL.